The text below deals with one T cell receptor beta chain. What it binds is not known. Germline loops: CDR1 DFQATT, CDR2 SNEGSKA (reference sequence). This CDR3 has 13 amino acids. V was pared by 1 base and J by 5 bases, with 3 bases of the junction left unmatched. This entry belongs to a study of response to subunit inactivated influenza vaccine. Findings of the study overall: Researchers suggested that each seasonal influenza vaccination recruits few new T cells.

TCRdb passed the RT-PCR reads through MiXCR, listing each CDR3 protein once. The sample consists of roughly 780,000 distinct CDR3 sequences, around 20% of them appearing once. The chain links TRBV20-1 to TRBJ2-5, with 8 bases aligning to TRBD1. The receptor was derived from a man in his fifties or sixties who received an inactivated influenza vaccine. Sequencing used PBMCs from blood, obtained roughly 5 days after vaccination. CDR3 in DNA: TGCAGTGCTAGAGGGACAGGGTGGGAGACCCAGTACTTC. Amino acid sequence: CSARGTGWETQYF.